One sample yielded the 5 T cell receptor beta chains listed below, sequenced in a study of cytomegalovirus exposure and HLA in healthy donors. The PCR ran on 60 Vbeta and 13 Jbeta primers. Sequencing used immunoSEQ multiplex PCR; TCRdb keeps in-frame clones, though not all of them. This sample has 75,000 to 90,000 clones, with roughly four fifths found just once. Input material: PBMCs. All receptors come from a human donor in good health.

The CDR3 sequence is CASSLEPAGVNEQFF. The CDR3 DNA reads as TGTGCCAGCAGCTTGGAACCGGCGGGAGTCAATGAGCAGTTCTTC. V and J are TRBV5-4 and TRBJ2-1; TRBD2 aligns across 7 bases. Germline loops: CDR1 SGHNT, CDR2 YYREEE (reference sequence). The CDR3 covers 15 residues. The V and J ends lost 0 bases and 6 bases, in that order; junction bases with no gene match: 6.

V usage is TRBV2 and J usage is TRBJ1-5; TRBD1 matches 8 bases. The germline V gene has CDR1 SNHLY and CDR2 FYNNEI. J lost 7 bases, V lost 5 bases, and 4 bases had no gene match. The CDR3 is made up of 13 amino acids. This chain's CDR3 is CASSSGQGQPQHF. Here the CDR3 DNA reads TGTGCCAGCAGTTCTGGACAGGGACAGCCCCAGCATTTT.

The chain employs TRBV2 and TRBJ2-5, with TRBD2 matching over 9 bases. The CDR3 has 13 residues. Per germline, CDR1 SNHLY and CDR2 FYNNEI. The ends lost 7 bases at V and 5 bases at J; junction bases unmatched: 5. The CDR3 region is CASNAGGPETQYF. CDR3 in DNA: TGTGCCAGCAATGCGGGGGGGCCGGAGACCCAGTACTTC.

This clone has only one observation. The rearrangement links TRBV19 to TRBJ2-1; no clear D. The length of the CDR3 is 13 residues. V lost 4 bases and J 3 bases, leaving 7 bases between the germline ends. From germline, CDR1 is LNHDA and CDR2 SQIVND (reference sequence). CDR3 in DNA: TGTGCCAGTAGTAACCGACTCTACAATGAGCAGTTCTTC. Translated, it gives CASSNRLYNEQFF.

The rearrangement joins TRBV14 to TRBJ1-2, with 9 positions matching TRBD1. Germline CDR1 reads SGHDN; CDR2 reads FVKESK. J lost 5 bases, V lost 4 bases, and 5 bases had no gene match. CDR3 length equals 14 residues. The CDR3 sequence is CASSPGQGPYGYTF. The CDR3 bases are TGTGCCAGCAGCCCGGGACAGGGACCGTATGGCTACACCTTC.